The 21 T cell receptor beta chains reported below all come from one sample, sequenced in a study of technical replicates of blood from a few donors. Clones were sequenced by immunoSEQ multiplex PCR, and TCRdb holds only the in-frame ones, with some missing. The sample lists tens of thousands of clones; about 90% were seen once. The material sequenced was PBMCs. The receptors originated from a human donor in good health. Some clones in this sample may be carry-over from other donors' samples.

The J gene is TRBJ1-6, the V gene TRBV19; tentative D call: TRBD1 (5 bases). The germline CDR1 and CDR2 sequences are LNHDA and SQIVND (reference sequence). The V and J ends lost 3 bases and 11 bases respectively, with 14 bases between them. There are 14 residues in the CDR3. CDR3 residues: CASSIGQGRTPLHF. CDR3 DNA: TGTGCCAGTAGTATTGGGCAGGGAAGGACACCCCTCCACTTT.

The chain carries TRBV5-4 and TRBJ1-2; D not certain. Per the germline V gene, CDR1 is SGHNT and CDR2 is YYREEE (reference sequence). V dropped 7 bases and J dropped 3 bases, with 10 bases sitting between them. This CDR3 region has 12 residues. The CDR3 protein is CASGRRDYGYTF. CDR3 DNA: TGTGCCAGCGGACGGAGGGACTATGGCTACACCTTC. The entire variable domain, with the rest obtained from reference TRBV5-4 and TRBJ1-2, is as follows: ETGVTQSPTHLIKTRGQQVTLRCSSQSGHNTVSWYQQALGQGPQFIFQYYREEENGRGNFPPRFSGLQFPNYSSELNVNALELDDSALYLCASGRRDYGYTFGSGTRLTVV.

For this clone: The junction shows a germline mismatch at one end, possibly a read error. The rearrangement links TRBV9 to TRBJ2-1; 13 bases are a match to TRBD2. CDR1 and CDR2 from the germline V gene are SGDLS and YYNGEE. There are 17 residues in the CDR3. CDR3 sequence (DNA): TGTGCCAGCAGCGTCGGGACTAGCGGGACAACCACCAATAAGCAGTTCTTC. Its translation: CASSVGTSGTTTNKQFF. The variable domain in full, with the rest retrieved from reference TRBV9 and TRBJ2-1, is DSGVTQTPKHLITATGQRVTLRCSPRSGDLSVYWYQQSLDQGLQFLIQYYNGEERAKGNILERFSAQQFPDLHSELNLSSLELGDSALYFCASSVGTSGTTTNKQFFGPGTRLTVL.

J is TRBJ1-1 and V is TRBV21-1; TRBD1 is taken as the D call from the table, unchecked against the DNA. TRBV21-1 is tagged as a pseudogene. This CDR3 spans 13 amino acids. The CDR3 reads CAAVPGGGSEAFF. CDR3 nucleotides: TGTGCCGCTGTTCCAGGGGGTGGGTCTGAAGCTTTCTTT.

The V gene is TRBV7-2, the J gene TRBJ2-7, with 12 bases that match TRBD2. The V segment lost 2 bases and the J segment 7 bases; nucleotides outside the gene matches: 3. CDR3 length: 14 residues. Germline loops: CDR1 SGHTA, CDR2 FQGNSA. CDR3 nucleotides: TGTGCCAGCAGCTTACTAGCGGGGGGGGGAGAGCAGTACTTC. Its translation: CASSLLAGGGEQYF.

This clone was detected once. The CDR3 nucleotides are TGCGCCAGCAGCTCGACGGGGGTCCCCAGCTACAATGAGCAGTTCTTC. Amino acid sequence: CASSSTGVPSYNEQFF. The gene calls are TRBV5-1 and TRBJ2-1; the D gene is possibly TRBD2 (6 bases). CDR1 is SGHRS and CDR2 is YFSETQ in the germline V gene. The CDR3 covers 16 residues. Between the trimmed V and J ends, which lost 3 bases and 3 bases, there was a span of 16 bases. Full variable domain (missing parts from reference TRBV5-1 and TRBJ2-1): KAGVTQTPRYLIKTRGQQVTLSCSPISGHRSVSWYQQTPGQGLQFLFEYFSETQRNKGNFPGRFSGRQFSNSRSEMNVSTLELGDSALYLCASSSTGVPSYNEQFFGPGTRLTVL.

Worth noting for this clone: Mismatch with germline at one junction end may stem from a read error. CDR3 nucleotides: TGTGCCAGCAGTTACGGACGGGACAGGTCCTTTTCGGTTCCCGCCTTC. Protein sequence: CASSYGRDRSFSVPAF. The chain couples TRBV6-5 to TRBJ1-2; 8 bases are shared with TRBD1. This CDR3 is 16 amino acids long. Germline V gives CDR1 MNHEY, CDR2 SVGAGI.

The V call is TRBV2, the J call TRBJ1-3, with D possibly matching TRBD1 (5 bases). This CDR3 is 15 amino acids long. Per germline, CDR1 SNHLY and CDR2 FYNNEI. V was shortened by 7 bases and J by 0 bases, with 13 bases between the two germline ends. As DNA, the CDR3 is TGTGCCAGCATTCCAAGGGGCGGCTCTGGAAACACCATATATTTT. It encodes CASIPRGGSGNTIYF.

The gene calls are TRBV20-1 and TRBJ2-5; no firm D call. Trimming cost V 3 bases and J 6 bases, with 8 bases left between them. Germline CDR1 reads DFQATT; CDR2 reads SNEGSKA (reference sequence). This CDR3 is built from 11 residues. CDR3 in DNA: TGCAGTGCTAGGGTAGTCCAGACCCAGTACTTC. Translated, it gives CSARVVQTQYF.

V and J are TRBV6-5 and TRBJ2-5; D is undetermined. Deletions cut 6 bases from V and 4 bases from J, with 6 bases between. The germline gives CDR1 MNHEY, CDR2 SVGAGI. This CDR3 comprises 11 residues. In nucleotides, the CDR3 is TGTGCCAGCAGCCCGGGAGAGACCCAGTACTTC. This encodes CASSPGETQYF.

The J gene is TRBJ2-3, the V gene TRBV7-9; D is ambiguous. CDR1 and CDR2 (germline): SEHNR, FQNEAQ (reference sequence). V dropped 5 bases and J dropped 5 bases, with 11 bases sitting between them. The CDR3 spans 13 residues. CDR3 loop: CASSAYSGDTQYF. CDR3 nucleotides: TGTGCCAGCAGCGCCTACAGTGGAGATACGCAGTATTTT.

This chain connects TRBV5-5 to TRBJ2-3, with 7 bases fitting TRBD2. Looked up from germline, CDR1 is SGHKS and CDR2 is YYEKEE (reference sequence). The CDR3 is 17 residues long. The ends lost 0 bases at V and 2 bases at J; junction bases unmatched: 9. Here the CDR3 reads CASSLGLAAGSTDTQYF. The DNA of the CDR3 is TGTGCCAGCAGCTTGGGTCTGGCAGCGGGGTCCACAGATACGCAGTATTTT.

This chain uses TRBV19 with TRBJ1-5, with a tentative D call TRBD1 (6 bases). Germline CDR1 is LNHDA and CDR2 is SQIVND (reference sequence). The CDR3 extends over 15 amino acids. V was clipped by 4 bases and J by 2 bases, with 12 bases between them. In DNA, the CDR3 is TGTGCCAGTAGTACCGGACAGTTAGGCAATCAGCCCCAGCATTTT. Protein: CASSTGQLGNQPQHF.

The chain couples TRBV23-1 to TRBJ2-7, with 9 bases matching TRBD1. TRBV23-1 is placed among ORFs of uncertain function. This CDR3 region has 15 residues. Trimming took 6 bases from V and 5 from J; bases not matched to a gene: 11. CDR3 sequence: CASSLDRGGKNEQYF. The CDR3 DNA is TGCGCCAGCAGCCTGGACAGGGGAGGTAAGAACGAGCAGTACTTC.

This sequence joins TRBV9 and TRBJ2-2, with 12 bases matching TRBD1. V lost 3 bases and J lost 0; bases outside the gene matches: 6. The CDR3 covers 18 residues. Germline V lookup: CDR1 SGDLS, CDR2 YYNGEE. The CDR3 spells CASSGTGTGGTNTGELFF. In DNA, the CDR3 is TGTGCCAGCAGCGGGACCGGGACAGGGGGCACGAACACCGGGGAGCTGTTTTTT.

The chain employs TRBV5-1 and TRBJ2-7; 11 bases map to TRBD2. The CDR3 extends over 16 amino acids. The V segment lost 0 bases and the J segment 2 bases; nucleotides outside the gene matches: 4. Germline V lookup: CDR1 SGHRS, CDR2 YFSETQ. As DNA, the CDR3 is TGCGCCAGCAGCTTGGTCCTAGCGGGAGGCGCCTACGAGCAGTACTTC. Protein sequence: CASSLVLAGGAYEQYF.

The chain combines TRBV25-1 with TRBJ1-1, with TRBD1 as a possible D gene (6 bases). V shed 4 bases and J shed 5 bases, with 20 bases lying between them. The CDR3 contains 16 residues. Germline values: CDR1 MGHDK, CDR2 SYGVNS. The CDR3 DNA is TGTGCCAGCAGTGCACGGGACACCACCGGTCGGACTGAAGCTTTCTTT. It codes for CASSARDTTGRTEAFF.

V and J are TRBV30 and TRBJ1-3; possible D gene TRBD1, 5 bases. V was clipped by 8 bases and J by 2 bases, with 16 bases between them. Germline loops: CDR1 GTSNPN, CDR2 SVGIG (reference sequence). The CDR3 totals 14 residues. The CDR3 region is CAGKTVRTGNTIYF. The CDR3 region has the DNA TGTGCCGGGAAGACAGTGAGAACTGGAAACACCATATATTTT.

This clone was seen a handful of times. The genes are TRBV6-1 and TRBJ2-5; 9 bases line up with TRBD1. This CDR3 is built from 16 residues. Germline CDR1 MNHNS, CDR2 SASEGT. J gave up 4 bases and V 0 bases, and 6 bases lay outside the gene matches. The DNA for the CDR3 is TGTGCCAGCAGTGAAGCGGGGGGACAGGGTGCAGAGACCCAGTACTTC. Amino acid sequence: CASSEAGGQGAETQYF.

The J gene is TRBJ2-5, the V gene TRBV7-2; D possibly corresponds to TRBD1 (6 bases). Trimming stripped 1 base from V and 5 bases from J, with 14 bases between. This CDR3 has 15 amino acids. Germline V lookup: CDR1 SGHTA, CDR2 FQGNSA. CDR3 in amino acids: CASSLEGHPWETQYF. The CDR3 DNA follows: TGTGCCAGCAGCTTAGAGGGACACCCATGGGAGACCCAGTACTTC.

The chain carries TRBV7-2 and TRBJ2-5; 8 nucleotides agree with TRBD2. After removal of 2 bases from V and 0 bases from J, the junction contained 5 bases not matched to a gene. This CDR3 region has 16 residues. Germline V lookup: CDR1 SGHTA, CDR2 FQGNSA. CDR3: CASSLRREGYQETQYF. The DNA of the CDR3 is TGTGCCAGCAGCTTAAGACGGGAGGGGTACCAAGAGACCCAGTACTTC.